This entry lists 13 T cell receptor beta chains sequenced from one sample in a study of blood T cell repertoires in COVID-19. The method was immunoSEQ multiplex PCR; TCRdb's version includes in-frame clones alone and lacks a portion of them. The sample holds 250,000 to 350,000 clones; 88% are singletons and the top ten take about 11%. The sample comprised peripheral blood. The receptor set was obtained from a woman aged 25 to 45 with COVID-19, enrolled during active disease.

V gene TRBV24-1 combines with J gene TRBJ2-1; D perhaps matches TRBD2 (5 bases). Trimming stripped 1 base from V and 9 bases from J, with 9 bases between. Germline values: CDR1 KGHDR, CDR2 SFDVKD. This CDR3 comprises 13 residues. The DNA of the CDR3 is TGTGCCACCAGTGATTTTGAGGGTAGTGAGCAGTTCTTC. Translation gives CATSDFEGSEQFF.

The chain couples TRBV24-1 to TRBJ1-5; D might be TRBD1 (5 bases). The V gene lost 3 bases and the J gene lost 6 bases, with 17 bases spanning the gap. Germline CDR1 KGHDR, CDR2 SFDVKD. The CDR3 has 16 amino acids. The CDR3 nucleotides are TGTGCCACCAGTGATCCTCTTATCGGGGGGGGTCAGCCCCAGCATTTT. Protein sequence: CATSDPLIGGGQPQHF.

The V call is TRBV28, the J call TRBJ2-5, with TRBD2 matching 9 bases. CDR1 is MDHEN and CDR2 is SYDVKM in the germline V gene. The CDR3 length is 15 residues. V was pared by 2 bases and J by 2 bases, with 3 bases of the junction left unmatched. The CDR3 spells CASSLAGGGQETQYF. The CDR3 DNA follows: TGTGCCAGCAGTTTAGCGGGAGGGGGTCAAGAGACCCAGTACTTC.

This clone was picked up one time. V usage is TRBV3-1 (or the pseudogene TRBV3-2) and J usage is TRBJ2-4; 11 nucleotides match TRBD2. V was pared by 3 bases and J by 1 base, with 8 bases of the junction left unmatched. Germline lookup yields CDR1 LGHDT and CDR2 YNNKEL (reference sequence). This CDR3 is built from 18 residues. The CDR3 reads CASSHVTSGKGAKNIQYF. CDR3 nucleotides: TGTGCCAGCAGCCACGTGACTAGCGGGAAAGGGGCCAAAAACATTCAGTACTTC.

Written as DNA, the CDR3 is TGTGCCAGCAGTTACACCGACCGGAGACAAGAGACCCAGTACTTC. Its protein is CASSYTDRRQETQYF. V gene TRBV6-2 or TRBV6-3 combines with J gene TRBJ2-5; D call uncertain. V was trimmed by 2 bases and J by 2 bases, leaving 12 bases between them. Germline V gene sequence: CDR1 MNHEY, CDR2 SVGEGT. The CDR3 extends over 15 amino acids.

The rearrangement uses TRBV9 and TRBJ2-5, with a weak D call TRBD2 (5 bases). The germline V gene has CDR1 SGDLS and CDR2 YYNGEE. The V end lost 0 bases, the J end lost 4 bases, and 7 bases lay between the germline ends. This CDR3 spans 13 amino acids. The CDR3 spells CASSVGLLETQYF. CDR3 bases: TGTGCCAGCAGCGTAGGACTACTAGAGACCCAGTACTTC.

This chain connects TRBV11-2 to TRBJ2-1; 11 bases map to TRBD2. Trimming cost V 0 bases and J 3 bases; bases outside gene matches: 10. CDR1 and CDR2 from the germline V gene are SGHAT and FQNNGV. The CDR3 spans 19 residues. The CDR3, as DNA: TGTGCCAGCAGCTTAGATCGATTACTAGCGGGAGTTGTCTACAATGAGCAGTTCTTC. It is translated as CASSLDRLLAGVVYNEQFF.

This chain connects TRBV4-1 to TRBJ2-1, with TRBD2 matching over 12 bases. The trim removed 5 bases at V and 6 bases at J, leaving 17 bases unmatched. Germline CDR1 and CDR2: MGHRA and YSYEKL. CDR3 length: 19 residues. DNA for the CDR3: TGCGCCAGCAGCAGATCGGCTACCCCCGGACTAGCGGGAATCAATGAGCAGTTCTTC. It codes for CASSRSATPGLAGINEQFF.

The CDR3 DNA is TGTGCCAGCAGCTTATCGTTCGGGTCTGAAGCTTTCTTT. Protein sequence: CASSLSFGSEAFF. The chain is built from TRBV7-2 and TRBJ1-1; unclear D gene. Germline assignment: CDR1 SGHTA and CDR2 FQGNSA. The V end lost 2 bases, the J end lost 6 bases, and 10 bases lay between the germline ends. The CDR3 sequence is 13 residues long.

Concerning this clone itself: Other DNA sequences within the sample encode an identical CDR3. The rearrangement uses TRBV3-1 (or the pseudogene TRBV3-2) and TRBJ1-2, with TRBD1 matching 11 bases. The CDR3 totals 14 residues. Germline lookup yields CDR1 LGHDT and CDR2 YNNKEL (reference sequence). V lost 1 base, J lost 7 bases, and 2 bases stayed unmatched. The CDR3 DNA reads as TGTGCCAGCAGCCAAGTGGGGACAGGGGGTGGCTACACCTTC. Encoded protein: CASSQVGTGGGYTF.

This chain links TRBV5-1 with TRBJ1-3; D not resolved. Trimming removed 4 bases from V and 0 bases from J, with 11 bases in between. Looked up from germline, CDR1 is SGHRS and CDR2 is YFSETQ. This CDR3 is built from 15 residues. Here the CDR3 reads CASSPSTDSGNTIYF. The CDR3 coding sequence is TGCGCCAGCAGCCCGTCTACCGACTCTGGAAACACCATATATTTT.

The V call is TRBV6-2 or TRBV6-3, the J call TRBJ2-5; 9 positions match TRBD2. This CDR3 comprises 16 residues. CDR1 is MNHEY, CDR2 SVGEGT, per germline. Germline trimming cut 4 bases from V and 4 bases from J; bases unmatched to any gene: 10. CDR3 coding DNA: TGTGCCAGCAGTTTCAGACTAGCGGAGGCGGGAGAGACCCAGTACTTC. It is translated as CASSFRLAEAGETQYF.

The rearrangement joins TRBV7-9 to TRBJ1-6, with D tentatively TRBD1 (6 bases). Germline V gene sequence: CDR1 SEHNR, CDR2 FQNEAQ (reference sequence). Trimming stripped 5 bases from V and 13 bases from J, with 15 bases between. This CDR3 spans 13 amino acids. The CDR3 reads CASSLQQGSPLHF. The CDR3, as DNA: TGTGCCAGCAGCCTCCAACAGGGTTCGCCCCTCCACTTT.